This TCR beta chain emerged from a study of beta chain features in type 1 diabetes. Worth noting for this clone: Antigen specificity is unknown.

The trim removed 4 bases at V and 3 bases at J, leaving 11 bases unmatched. Germline CDR1 is MDHEN and CDR2 is SYDVKM. CDR3 size: 17 residues. General study findings and limits: Significant though moderate, a shortening of TCRB CDR3s appeared in all four CD4+ subsets of Type 1 diabetes patients.

Since all of the isolated RNA was reverse transcribed, expressed TCRB transcripts were what got sequenced. The protocol was immunoSEQ multiplex PCR, while the TCRdb copy is restricted to in-frame clones and leaves out a portion. This sample has around 250,000 clones, with around 24% found just once. The clonotype was recovered from a woman aged 25 to 39 with type 1 diabetes. The chain carries TRBV28 and TRBJ2-1; TRBD2 aligns across 8 bases. Sequenced sample: naive CD4+ T cells from blood. CDR3 sequence (DNA): TGTGCCAGCAGTTCATCCATTGGTAGCGGGGTCTACAATGAGCAGTTCTTC. This gives the protein CASSSSIGSGVYNEQFF.